This T cell receptor (beta chain) derives from a study of blood T cell repertoires in COVID-19. Trimming stripped 3 bases from V and 1 base from J, with 15 bases between. The V gene's germline CDR1 is GTSNPN and CDR2 SVGIG (reference sequence). The CDR3 contains 15 residues. This table comes from immunoSEQ multiplex PCR, and its TCRdb copy is limited to in-frame clones, with some not included. This sample yields roughly 100,000 clones, of which around 87% are seen a single time; roughly 5.2% belongs to the top ten. This chain links TRBV30 with TRBJ1-1, with D possibly matching TRBD1 (6 bases). Sequenced material: peripheral blood. This receptor was identified in a woman aged 50 to 60 with COVID-19, enrolled during active disease. CDR3 bases: TGTGCCTGGAGGACGGGGGGGCTGGGGAACACTGAAGCTTTCTTT. Translation gives CAWRTGGLGNTEAFF.